Described below is a single T cell receptor beta chain sequence and its context. Its target is unknown. The data belong to a study of regulatory T cells in long-lasting Graves disease. Combining iRepertoire HTBI primers with Arm-PCR of CDR3 regions, the authors built TCR beta libraries. One entry per CDR3 protein, called by TCRdb with MiXCR from the multiplex PCR reads. The table includes about 530,000 distinct CDR3 sequences, more than 15% detected once. Indicated time point: newly diagnosed GD, antithyroid drugs for less than 3 months. Extracted PBMC RNA gave rise to the TCR library. Overall study findings and caveats: Since the sample size was small, accuracy may have been reduced.

A further study also used this sample, focusing on T cells in Graves' hyperthyroidism and ophthalmopathy. As that study records: The TCR CDR3 was amplified in a first-round RT-PCR using the HTBI primer set. Ophthalmopathy was identified by the model a median roughly 6.5 months ahead of onset.

This TCR was recovered from a woman aged 40 to 65 with Graves disease. The starting material was peripheral blood mononuclear cells (PBMCs), obtained at new diagnosis, from a patient treated with antithyroid drugs.

The CDR3 sequence: CAGSPEAGKSYGYTF. The CDR3 DNA is TGTGCCGGCTCACCAGAGGCAGGGAAGAGCTATGGCTACACCTTC. The V call is TRBV13, the J call TRBJ1-2, with D perhaps TRBD1 (5 bases). This CDR3 is 15 amino acids long. The V end lost 11 bases, the J end lost 4 bases, and 23 bases lay between the germline ends. Germline assignment: CDR1 PRHDT and CDR2 FYEKMQ (reference sequence).